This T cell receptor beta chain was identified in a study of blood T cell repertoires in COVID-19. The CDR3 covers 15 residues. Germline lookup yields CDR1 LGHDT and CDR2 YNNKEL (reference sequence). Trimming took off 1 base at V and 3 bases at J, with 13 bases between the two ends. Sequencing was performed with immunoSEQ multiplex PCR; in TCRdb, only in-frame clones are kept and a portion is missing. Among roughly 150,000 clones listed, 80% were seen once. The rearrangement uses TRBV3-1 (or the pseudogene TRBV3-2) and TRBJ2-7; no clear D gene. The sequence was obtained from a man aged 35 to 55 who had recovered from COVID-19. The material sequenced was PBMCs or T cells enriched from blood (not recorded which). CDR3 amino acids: CASSQGVAGYYEQYV. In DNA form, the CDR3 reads TGTGCCAGCAGCCAAGGGGTGGCCGGGTACTACGAGCAGTACGTC.